This T cell receptor beta chain was found in a study of cytomegalovirus exposure and HLA in healthy donors. Whole-study findings and limits: Altogether, about 160 TCR beta chains were recorded as cytomegalovirus-associated. An assumption of roughly uniform sequencing depth across donors underlay the presence/absence analyses.

Healthy people donating bone marrow made up the donors. Per germline, CDR1 SEHNR and CDR2 FQNEAQ (reference sequence). Deletions cut 5 bases from V and 5 bases from J, with 9 bases between. This CDR3 region has 12 residues. Comment on this clone: Its antigen remains unidentified.

Primers included in the PCR were 60 Vbeta and 13 Jbeta primers. The repertoire was sequenced with immunoSEQ multiplex PCR; TCRdb's copy has only in-frame clones and lacks some. This sample yields more than 80,000 clones, of which 64% are seen a single time; roughly 3% belongs to the top ten. The sequenced sample was PBMCs. The TCR sequence derives from a man aged 55 to 70 in good health and CMV-seronegative. The chain uses TRBV7-9 and TRBJ1-2; D possibly corresponds to TRBD1 (5 bases). The CDR3 DNA reads as TGTGCCAGCAGCGAGACAGAATATGGCTACACCTTC. Its protein is CASSETEYGYTF.